One and the same sample provided the 20 T cell receptor beta chains below, sequenced in a study of shared clonotypes between healthy human individuals. The table came from immunoSEQ multiplex PCR; TCRdb's copy has only in-frame clones and leaves some out. The sample includes nearly 1 million clones, over 75% of them seen just once. Sequencing was performed on memory CD4+ T cells sorted from blood. As for subset: CD45RA-negative fraction. The receptor set was obtained from a man between 18 and 35 years old in good health.

CDR3 in DNA: TGTGCCGCAGGGGCTCACGATACGCAGTATTTT. This encodes CAAGAHDTQYF. This chain uses TRBV6-6 with TRBJ2-3, with a weak D call TRBD1 (6 bases). Germline loops: CDR1 MNHNY, CDR2 SVGAGI (reference sequence). CDR3 length: 11 residues. With 11 bases removed from V and 6 bases from J, the gap between germline ends came to 12 bases.

This chain links TRBV7-9 with TRBJ2-7, with 9 bases matching TRBD2. The V segment lost 5 bases and the J segment 5 bases; nucleotides outside the gene matches: 10. CDR3 length: 15 residues. From germline, CDR1 is SEHNR and CDR2 FQNEAQ (reference sequence). In DNA, the CDR3 is TGTGCCAGCAGCCAAGGTGCGGGAGGGTGGGACGAGCAGTACTTC. Protein product: CASSQGAGGWDEQYF.

V usage is TRBV5-5 and J usage is TRBJ1-2, with D maybe TRBD1 (5 bases). Germline assignment: CDR1 SGHKS and CDR2 YYEKEE (reference sequence). The CDR3 is made up of 12 amino acids. V dropped 4 bases and J dropped 8 bases, with 12 bases sitting between them. The CDR3 DNA is TGTGCCAGCAGCCCCGAAGGGGTCGGCTACACCTTC. It yields the protein CASSPEGVGYTF. The whole variable domain, filled in from reference TRBV5-5 and TRBJ1-2, reads DAGVTQSPTHLIKTRGQQVTLRCSPISGHKSVSWYQQVLGQGPQFIFQYYEKEERGRGNFPDRFSARQFPNYSSELNVNALLLGDSALYLCASSPEGVGYTFGSGTRLTVV.

V gene TRBV29-1 combines with J gene TRBJ1-2; the D gene is possibly TRBD1 (5 bases). This CDR3 spans 14 amino acids. Germline V gene data show CDR1 as SQVTM and CDR2 as ANQGSEA. The V and J ends lost 8 bases and 4 bases respectively, with 20 bases between them. Written as DNA, the CDR3 is TGCAGCATCCCTGGGACGGTCTTTACCTATGGCTACACCTTC. This translates into CSIPGTVFTYGYTF.

V is TRBV2 and J is TRBJ2-5, with 15 bases that match TRBD2. This CDR3 contains 17 residues. Germline CDR1 SNHLY, CDR2 FYNNEI. V was clipped by 6 bases and J by 5 bases; unmatched bases: 10. CDR3 region: CASRRGLAGGPGETQYF. The DNA for the CDR3 is TGTGCCAGCAGAAGAGGACTAGCGGGAGGGCCCGGGGAGACCCAGTACTTC.

This clone was detected a few times. The rearrangement uses TRBV11-2 and TRBJ1-1; a possible D gene is TRBD1 (5 bases). Germline V gene data show CDR1 as SGHAT and CDR2 as FQNNGV. V was pared by 4 bases and J by 0 bases, with 9 bases between. CDR3 length: 14 residues. As DNA, the CDR3 is TGTGCCAGCAGCTGGGGGAGTATGAACACTGAAGCTTTCTTT. It yields the protein CASSWGSMNTEAFF.

CDR3 sequence reads: CASSVGPGPSANSPLHF. The CDR3 coding sequence is TGTGCCAGCAGCGTAGGCCCGGGGCCCTCGGCCAATTCACCCCTCCACTTT. The J gene is TRBJ1-6, the V gene TRBV9; possible D gene TRBD1, 5 bases. Germline V CDR1 and CDR2: SGDLS, YYNGEE. Between the trimmed V and J ends, which lost 0 bases and 7 bases, there was a span of 17 bases. The CDR3 consists of 17 residues.

This clone was seen more than once but under ten times. The chain is built from TRBV14 and TRBJ1-2; tentatively, D is TRBD1 (5 bases). V lost 1 base to trimming and J lost 6 bases, with 18 bases between them. Germline V gene sequence: CDR1 SGHDN, CDR2 FVKESK. The CDR3 totals 16 residues. In nucleotides, the CDR3 is TGTGCCAGCAGCCAAGTCGCCGGGCCCCAGGGAAATGGCTACACCTTC. Translated: CASSQVAGPQGNGYTF.

CDR3 DNA sequence: TGTGCCACCAGCAGAGATCAAGGGGCTCAGTACTTC. It encodes CATSRDQGAQYF. The chain combines TRBV15 with TRBJ2-7; D may be TRBD1 (5 bases). Germline loops: CDR1 LNHNV, CDR2 YYDKDF (reference sequence). Deletions cut 0 bases from V and 10 bases from J, with 10 bases between. The CDR3 spans 12 residues.

The chain has TRBV10-1 and TRBJ2-5; D unresolved. V was trimmed by 0 bases and J by 7 bases, leaving 12 bases between them. This CDR3 is 14 amino acids long. Germline values: CDR1 WNHNN, CDR2 SYGVQD (reference sequence). CDR3 amino acids: CASSESPEAGTQYF. As DNA, the CDR3 is TGCGCCAGCAGTGAGTCTCCCGAGGCCGGGACCCAGTACTTC.

This clone was seen at least ten times. The rearrangement joins TRBV10-3 to TRBJ2-2, with a tentative D call TRBD2 (6 bases). CDR1 and CDR2 from the germline V gene are ENHRY and SYGVKD. V dropped 6 bases and J dropped 5 bases, with 13 bases sitting between them. This CDR3 spans 14 amino acids. The CDR3 region is CAISGSGRTGELFF. The CDR3 DNA is TGTGCCATCAGCGGGAGCGGGCGGACCGGGGAGCTGTTTTTT.

This chain uses TRBV6-5 with TRBJ2-1; no firm D call. The CDR3 runs to 13 residues. Germline V gene lookup returns CDR1 MNHEY and CDR2 SVGAGI. Trimming pared 2 bases from V and 7 bases from J, leaving 9 bases between. CDR3 loop: CASSYGSGNEQFF. CDR3 DNA: TGTGCCAGCAGTTACGGGTCTGGGAATGAGCAGTTCTTC.

This clone has a single count. Other DNA sequences in this sample translate to the same CDR3. The V and J genes are TRBV2 and TRBJ2-3, with 7 bases matching TRBD1. Germline-derived CDR1 and CDR2 are SNHLY and FYNNEI. V trimming: 5 bases; J trimming: 1 base; junction bases outside the gene matches: 3. The CDR3 contains 14 residues. CDR3 protein: CASSFDRGTDTQYF. The CDR3 DNA sequence: TGTGCCAGCAGTTTCGACAGGGGCACAGATACGCAGTATTTT.

This clone was seen a single time. This chain links TRBV2 with TRBJ2-7; 7 nucleotides match TRBD2. This CDR3 spans 12 amino acids. V shed 8 bases and J 4 bases; nucleotides not matched to a gene: 5. CDR1 is SNHLY, CDR2 FYNNEI, per germline. The CDR3 reads CASGRVGYEQYF. DNA for the CDR3: TGTGCCAGCGGGAGGGTAGGGTACGAGCAGTACTTC. The whole variable domain, filled in from reference TRBV2 and TRBJ2-7, reads EPEVTQTPSHQVTQMGQEVILRCVPISNHLYFYWYRQILGQKVEFLVSFYNNEISEKSEIFDDQFSVERPDGSNFTLKIRSTKLEDSAMYFCASGRVGYEQYFGPGTRLTVT.

The chain carries TRBV27 and TRBJ2-7, with 8 bases aligning to TRBD1. V gave up 6 bases and J gave up 1 base; unmatched junction bases: 8. The CDR3 consists of 15 residues. Germline CDR1 is MNHEY and CDR2 is SMNVEV (reference sequence). This CDR3 reads CASSPTGVTSYEQYF. Written as DNA, the CDR3 is TGTGCCAGCAGCCCGACAGGGGTAACATCCTACGAGCAGTACTTC.

The chain joins TRBV5-1 to TRBJ1-1, with 7 bases lining up with TRBD1. Per germline, CDR1 SGHRS and CDR2 YFSETQ. V was clipped by 7 bases and J by 3 bases; unmatched bases: 9. This CDR3 comprises 14 residues. CDR3 amino acids: CASALQGRDTEAFF. In DNA form, the CDR3 reads TGCGCCAGCGCCCTACAGGGGAGGGACACTGAAGCTTTCTTT.

The chain employs TRBV5-1 and TRBJ2-1, with 8 bases identical to TRBD2. CDR3 size: 15 residues. The J segment lost 4 bases and the V segment lost 1 base, leaving 4 bases of the junction unmatched. The germline V gene has CDR1 SGHRS and CDR2 YFSETQ. This CDR3 reads CASSLSGGLYNEQFF. DNA for the CDR3: TGCGCCAGCAGCTTGAGCGGGGGTCTTTACAATGAGCAGTTCTTC.

Only a few counts were recorded for this clone. The chain uses TRBV7-9 and TRBJ2-1; no firm D call. Germline lookup yields CDR1 SEHNR and CDR2 FQNEAQ (reference sequence). Trimming cost V 6 bases and J 7 bases, with 4 bases left between them. The CDR3 extends over 10 amino acids. CDR3 coding DNA: TGTGCCAGCAGTATAAATGAGCAGTTCTTC. It translates to CASSINEQFF.

The V and J genes are TRBV2 and TRBJ1-4; possibly TRBD1 for D (5 bases). From germline, CDR1 is SNHLY and CDR2 FYNNEI. The CDR3 is 17 amino acids. Trimming stripped 7 bases from V and 0 bases from J, with 18 bases between. CDR3 amino acids: CASKRDSLGATNEKLFF. The DNA for the CDR3 is TGTGCCAGCAAAAGAGACAGTCTCGGGGCAACTAATGAAAAACTGTTTTTT. The full variable domain, its missing parts supplied by reference TRBV2 and TRBJ1-4, is EPEVTQTPSHQVTQMGQEVILRCVPISNHLYFYWYRQILGQKVEFLVSFYNNEISEKSEIFDDQFSVERPDGSNFTLKIRSTKLEDSAMYFCASKRDSLGATNEKLFFGSGTQLSVL.

The gene calls are TRBV7-9 and TRBJ2-5, with 12 bases aligning to TRBD2. V lost 0 bases and J lost 9; bases outside the gene matches: 11. The CDR3 has 17 residues. Germline V gene lookup returns CDR1 SEHNR and CDR2 FQNEAQ (reference sequence). DNA of the CDR3: TGTGCCAGCAGCTTAGCGGGACTAGCGGGTGGACGCGGGGCCCAGTACTTC. It translates to CASSLAGLAGGRGAQYF. The full variable domain, its missing parts supplied by reference TRBV7-9 and TRBJ2-5, is DTGVSQNPRHKITKRGQNVTFRCDPISEHNRLYWYRQTLGQGPEFLTYFQNEAQLEKSRLLSDRFSAERPKGSFSTLEIQRTEQGDSAMYLCASSLAGLAGGRGAQYFGPGTRLLVL.